The entry that follows covers one TCR beta chain sequence. Clones were read by immunoSEQ multiplex PCR, and TCRdb kept only the in-frame ones, dropping some. The sample includes about 280,000 clones, roughly 80% of them seen just once. The record originates from a study of blood T cell repertoires in COVID-19. Study-wide context: Samples taken during acute and convalescent COVID-19 were collected in the United States, Italy and Spain. T cells, B-cell-depleted T cells, or PBMCs provided the cDNA or gDNA that served as material.

The CDR3 sequence is 14 residues long. The germline CDR1 and CDR2 sequences are GTSNPN and SVGIG (reference sequence). The V and J ends lost 2 bases and 0 bases respectively, with 5 bases between them. Cohorts were assigned according to the clinical history that participants reported. Those designated as exposed participants met a COVID-19 case within 2 weeks before study entry. Sequencing was done on a sample of PBMCs or T cells enriched from blood (not recorded which). The receptor's source is a man aged 35-49 years who had been exposed to COVID-19. This chain uses TRBV30 with TRBJ2-6; D gene uncertain. The DNA for the CDR3 is TGTGCCTGGAGTAAGAGCTCTGGGGCCAACGTCCTGACTTTC. It is translated as CAWSKSSGANVLTF.